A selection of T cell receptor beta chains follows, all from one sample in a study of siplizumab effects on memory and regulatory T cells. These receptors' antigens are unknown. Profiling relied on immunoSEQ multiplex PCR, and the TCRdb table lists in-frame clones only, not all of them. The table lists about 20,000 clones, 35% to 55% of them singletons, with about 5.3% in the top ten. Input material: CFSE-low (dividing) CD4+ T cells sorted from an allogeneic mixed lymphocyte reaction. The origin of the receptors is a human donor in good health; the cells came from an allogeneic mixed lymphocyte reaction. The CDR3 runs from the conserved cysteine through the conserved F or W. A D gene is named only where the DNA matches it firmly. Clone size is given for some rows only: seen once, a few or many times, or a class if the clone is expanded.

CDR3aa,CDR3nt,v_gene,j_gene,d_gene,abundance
CASSFDRTSDEQYF,TGTGCCAGCAGCTTTGACAGGACGTCCGACGAGCAGTACTTC,TRBV7-8,TRBJ2-7,-,few
CASSRDNNQPQHF,TGCGCCAGCAGCCGGGACAACAATCAGCCCCAGCATTTT,TRBV4-3,TRBJ1-5,-,once
CASSKRLAGGETQYF,TGCGCCAGCAGCAAAAGACTAGCCGGGGGGGAGACCCAGTACTTC,TRBV5-1,TRBJ2-5,TRBD2,few
CASSQDQFTGGGELFF,TGTGCCAGCAGCCAAGATCAGTTTACGGGGGGCGGGGAGCTGTTTTTT,TRBV4-2,TRBJ2-2,TRBD2,-
CSVGRDAYEQYF,TGCAGCGTTGGCAGGGATGCCTACGAGCAGTACTTC,TRBV29-1,TRBJ2-7,-,-
CASNGETNYGYTF,TGTGCCAGCAACGGCGAAACTAACTATGGCTACACCTTC,TRBV2,TRBJ1-2,-,-
CASSQSGGEVEYF,TGTGCCAGCAGCCAGTCAGGGGGCGAAGTGGAATACTTC,TRBV7-9,TRBJ2-7,TRBD1,-
CASNTIGVEDSPLHF,TGTGCCAGCAACACCATCGGGGTAGAAGATTCACCCCTCCACTTT,TRBV28,TRBJ1-6,-,medium-sized
CASSSTGSQPQHF,TGTGCCAGCAGCTCTACAGGGAGTCAGCCCCAGCATTTT,TRBV11-3,TRBJ1-5,-,-
CASSPEKDRSYEQYF,TGTGCCAGCAGCCCAGAAAAGGACCGAAGCTACGAGCAGTACTTC,TRBV7-2,TRBJ2-7,-,-
CASSESRLDTQYF,TGTGCCAGCAGTGAATCCCGCTTGGATACGCAGTATTTT,TRBV2,TRBJ2-3,-,few
CASRVREKLFF,TGTGCCAGCAGGGTGAGGGAAAAACTGTTTTTT,TRBV28,TRBJ1-4,-,-